These T cell receptor beta chains were read from a single sample in a study of blood T cell repertoires in COVID-19. Some clones are missing from TCRdb's copy, which holds only in-frame ones; the method was immunoSEQ multiplex PCR. The sample shows 200,000 to 300,000 clones, about 90% of them seen only once. The source material was peripheral blood. The receptor set was obtained from a woman aged 40-49 years with acute or convalescent COVID-19. Each CDR3 is given with its conserved first and last residue. Each record gives: clone size, D gene, V gene, J gene, CDR3 DNA, CDR3 protein. A D gene is named only where the DNA matches it firmly. Only some rows state a clone size, as once, few, many or a class for expanded clones.

clone size: once; D gene: NA; V gene: TRBV5-1; J gene: TRBJ2-2; CDR3 DNA: TGCGCCAGCAGCTTGGGGTCAGTTCAAACCGGGGAGCTGTTTTTT; CDR3 protein: CASSLGSVQTGELFF
clone size: NA; D gene: TRBD1; V gene: TRBV25-1; J gene: TRBJ1-1; CDR3 DNA: TGTGCCAGCAGTGAACCCGACAGGGTCAACACTGAAGCTTTCTTT; CDR3 protein: CASSEPDRVNTEAFF
clone size: NA; D gene: TRBD1; V gene: TRBV11-2; J gene: TRBJ2-4; CDR3 DNA: TGTGCCAGCAGAACCGGGACAGCAAACATTCAGTACTTC; CDR3 protein: CASRTGTANIQYF
clone size: NA; D gene: TRBD1; V gene: TRBV10-3; J gene: TRBJ1-5; CDR3 DNA: TGTGCCATCAGTGAGACGGACAGGGTGCCGCCCCAGCATTTT; CDR3 protein: CAISETDRVPPQHF
clone size: NA; D gene: NA; V gene: TRBV21-1; J gene: TRBJ1-2; CDR3 DNA: TGTGCCAGCAGCAATCAAACCAGGGGGAGGACTAACTATGGCTACACCTTC; CDR3 protein: CASSNQTRGRTNYGYTF
clone size: NA; D gene: TRBD1; V gene: TRBV20-1; J gene: TRBJ1-2; CDR3 DNA: TGCAGTGCCGGGACAGTCTATGGCTACACCTTC; CDR3 protein: CSAGTVYGYTF
clone size: NA; D gene: NA; V gene: TRBV29-1; J gene: TRBJ2-1; CDR3 DNA: TGCAGCGTTGAAGAGACGACGGGTGAGCAGTTCTTC; CDR3 protein: CSVEETTGEQFF
clone size: NA; D gene: NA; V gene: TRBV2; J gene: TRBJ1-2; CDR3 DNA: TGTGCCAGCACCTACGGGGGGGCGAGGGGCTACACCTTC; CDR3 protein: CASTYGGARGYTF
clone size: NA; D gene: NA; V gene: TRBV12-3/TRBV12-4; J gene: TRBJ1-4; CDR3 DNA: TGTGCCAGCAGCCCCGGGGAGGGAGGAAAACTGTTTTTT; CDR3 protein: CASSPGEGGKLFF
clone size: NA; D gene: TRBD1; V gene: TRBV29-1; J gene: TRBJ1-3; CDR3 DNA: TGCAGCGTCAACCTCGGACAGGGTGAGGGGAGTGGAAACACCATATATTTT; CDR3 protein: CSVNLGQGEGSGNTIYF
clone size: NA; D gene: NA; V gene: TRBV2; J gene: TRBJ1-5; CDR3 DNA: TGTGCCAGCAGCCCTGGCGGGAGCTCCTATCAGCCCCAGCATTTT; CDR3 protein: CASSPGGSSYQPQHF
clone size: NA; D gene: NA; V gene: TRBV5-6; J gene: TRBJ2-3; CDR3 DNA: TGTGCCAGCAGCTTGTGGTACAGAAGGACAGATACGCAGTATTTT; CDR3 protein: CASSLWYRRTDTQYF
clone size: NA; D gene: NA; V gene: TRBV25-1; J gene: TRBJ2-4; CDR3 DNA: TGTGCCAGCAGTGAAAGTCGCCCGTCGGGCAAAAACATTCAGTACTTC; CDR3 protein: CASSESRPSGKNIQYF
clone size: once; D gene: TRBD1; V gene: TRBV5-5; J gene: TRBJ2-1; CDR3 DNA: TGTGCCAGCAGCTTCGGGGACAGGGGTCTATATGAGCAGTTCTTC; CDR3 protein: CASSFGDRGLYEQFF
clone size: once; D gene: TRBD2; V gene: TRBV24-1; J gene: TRBJ2-1; CDR3 DNA: TGTGCCACCAGTGAGTCTAGCGGGGGGTCTTACAATGAGCAGTTCTTC; CDR3 protein: CATSESSGGSYNEQFF
clone size: NA; D gene: NA; V gene: TRBV18; J gene: TRBJ2-5; CDR3 DNA: TGTGCCAGCTCACCGGGACTGCGAGAGACCCAGTACTTC; CDR3 protein: CASSPGLRETQYF
clone size: NA; D gene: NA; V gene: TRBV11-3; J gene: TRBJ1-2; CDR3 DNA: TGTGCCAGCAGCTTAGCTGGCAGGGGATTCTATGGCTACACCTTC; CDR3 protein: CASSLAGRGFYGYTF
clone size: NA; D gene: TRBD1; V gene: TRBV27; J gene: TRBJ1-2; CDR3 DNA: TGTGCCAGCAGAGCCATCCAAAGGGGGCAGGGCTACACCTTC; CDR3 protein: CASRAIQRGQGYTF
clone size: NA; D gene: NA; V gene: TRBV6-1; J gene: TRBJ1-1; CDR3 DNA: TGTGCCAGCAGTGAGGGCCTTCGGGCTTTCTTT; CDR3 protein: CASSEGLRAFF
clone size: NA; D gene: TRBD1; V gene: TRBV6-5; J gene: TRBJ2-5; CDR3 DNA: TGTGCCACCGTACAGGGGGCCCGAGAGACCCAGTACTTC; CDR3 protein: CATVQGARETQYF
clone size: NA; D gene: NA; V gene: TRBV3-1/TRBV3-2; J gene: TRBJ1-5; CDR3 DNA: TGTGCCAGCAGCCCCCACAGCATCGACAATCAGCCCCAGCATTTT; CDR3 protein: CASSPHSIDNQPQHF
clone size: NA; D gene: TRBD1; V gene: TRBV5-1; J gene: TRBJ2-2; CDR3 DNA: TGCGCCAGCAGCCCGGGACAGTACACCGGGGAGCTGTTTTTT; CDR3 protein: CASSPGQYTGELFF
clone size: NA; D gene: NA; V gene: TRBV6-5; J gene: TRBJ1-1; CDR3 DNA: TGTGCCAGCAGTTTCGTGAGGGCGGGTGAAGCTTTCTTT; CDR3 protein: CASSFVRAGEAFF
clone size: NA; D gene: NA; V gene: TRBV27; J gene: TRBJ1-6; CDR3 DNA: TGTGCCAGCAGTACCCTTGGTGGGCTGGATTCACCCCTCCACTTT; CDR3 protein: CASSTLGGLDSPLHF
clone size: NA; D gene: NA; V gene: TRBV30; J gene: TRBJ1-2; CDR3 DNA: TGTGCCTGGTGGGGGGGTTCCTACGGCTACACCTTC; CDR3 protein: CAWWGGSYGYTF
clone size: NA; D gene: NA; V gene: TRBV19; J gene: TRBJ1-6; CDR3 DNA: TGTGCCAGTAGTTCGGACAGATCTTTGGGGCGTTCACCCCTCCACTTT; CDR3 protein: CASSSDRSLGRSPLHF
clone size: NA; D gene: TRBD2; V gene: TRBV6-2/TRBV6-3; J gene: TRBJ2-1; CDR3 DNA: TGTGCCAGCAGTTACTCGGAGCGGGGGTTTGAGGACAATGAGCAGTTCTTC; CDR3 protein: CASSYSERGFEDNEQFF
clone size: NA; D gene: TRBD2; V gene: TRBV30; J gene: TRBJ2-5; CDR3 DNA: TGTGCCTGGAGCCGTAGCGGGGGAGAGACCCAGTACTTC; CDR3 protein: CAWSRSGGETQYF
clone size: NA; D gene: NA; V gene: TRBV14; J gene: TRBJ1-6; CDR3 DNA: TGTGCCAGCAGCCACCCGACAGTACTTGGCTATAATTCACCCCTCCACTTT; CDR3 protein: CASSHPTVLGYNSPLHF
clone size: NA; D gene: TRBD1; V gene: TRBV18; J gene: TRBJ1-1; CDR3 DNA: TGTGCCAGCTCACCACCGGTCGGGACAGGGGGGACTGAAGCTTTCTTT; CDR3 protein: CASSPPVGTGGTEAFF
clone size: NA; D gene: TRBD1; V gene: TRBV10-1; J gene: TRBJ1-1; CDR3 DNA: TGCGCCTCGGACAGGGTCGCCGGTAGGAACACTGAAGCTTTCTTT; CDR3 protein: CASDRVAGRNTEAFF
clone size: NA; D gene: TRBD1; V gene: TRBV27; J gene: TRBJ1-2; CDR3 DNA: TGTGCCAGCAGACACAGAAAAGGGACAGGGGGCCCCTATGGCTACACCTTC; CDR3 protein: CASRHRKGTGGPYGYTF
clone size: NA; D gene: NA; V gene: TRBV10-1; J gene: TRBJ1-1; CDR3 DNA: TGCGCCAGCAGGGGACACCCGAACACTGAAGCTTTCTTT; CDR3 protein: CASRGHPNTEAFF
clone size: once; D gene: NA; V gene: TRBV5-1; J gene: TRBJ1-1; CDR3 DNA: TGCGCCAGCAGTCCCGGGGGGCGGGCCACTGAAGCTTTCTTT; CDR3 protein: CASSPGGRATEAFF
clone size: NA; D gene: TRBD1; V gene: TRBV12-5; J gene: TRBJ1-2; CDR3 DNA: TGTGCTAGTGGTTTGGGCTGGGGGACAGGGCGCTATGGCTACACCTTC; CDR3 protein: CASGLGWGTGRYGYTF
clone size: NA; D gene: NA; V gene: TRBV18; J gene: TRBJ1-1; CDR3 DNA: TGTGCCAGCGCAAACGGGGGGAACACTGAAGCTTTCTTT; CDR3 protein: CASANGGNTEAFF
clone size: NA; D gene: NA; V gene: TRBV9; J gene: TRBJ1-6; CDR3 DNA: TGTGCCAGCAGGGACACCGGGACTCCGTATTCACCCCTCCACTTT; CDR3 protein: CASRDTGTPYSPLHF
clone size: NA; D gene: TRBD2; V gene: TRBV14; J gene: TRBJ2-3; CDR3 DNA: TGTGCCAGCAGCCAAGGGACAGAGCCTAGCGGGGATCAAGATACGCAGTATTTT; CDR3 protein: CASSQGTEPSGDQDTQYF
clone size: NA; D gene: TRBD1; V gene: TRBV29-1; J gene: TRBJ2-1; CDR3 DNA: TGCAGCGTCGAAAGACAGGGGATCTACAATGAGCAGTTCTTC; CDR3 protein: CSVERQGIYNEQFF
clone size: once; D gene: NA; V gene: TRBV6-6; J gene: TRBJ1-2; CDR3 DNA: TGTGCCAGCAGTTACTCAAGGCAGCGAACATTGTATGGCTACACCTTC; CDR3 protein: CASSYSRQRTLYGYTF
clone size: NA; D gene: NA; V gene: TRBV20-1; J gene: TRBJ1-1; CDR3 DNA: TGCAGTGCAAAGCCCGCTGAAGCTTTCTTT; CDR3 protein: CSAKPAEAFF
clone size: NA; D gene: TRBD1; V gene: TRBV5-1; J gene: TRBJ1-5; CDR3 DNA: TGCGCCAGCAGCCTGGGACAGCTCAATCAGCCCCAGCATTTT; CDR3 protein: CASSLGQLNQPQHF
clone size: NA; D gene: TRBD1; V gene: TRBV5-4; J gene: TRBJ1-5; CDR3 DNA: TGTGCCAGTAAAGGGGGACAGGGCAATCAGCCCCAGCATTTT; CDR3 protein: CASKGGQGNQPQHF
clone size: NA; D gene: TRBD2; V gene: TRBV3-1/TRBV3-2; J gene: TRBJ2-5; CDR3 DNA: TGTGCCAGCAGCCCAAGACTAGCGGGGGGGAGGACCCAAGAGACCCAGTACTTC; CDR3 protein: CASSPRLAGGRTQETQYF
clone size: NA; D gene: TRBD1; V gene: TRBV7-9; J gene: TRBJ2-3; CDR3 DNA: TGTGCCAGCAGCTGGGGACAGGGGGAGGGAGATACGCAGTATTTT; CDR3 protein: CASSWGQGEGDTQYF
clone size: NA; D gene: TRBD1; V gene: TRBV18; J gene: TRBJ2-1; CDR3 DNA: TGTGCCAGTCCACTAGGGCAGGGGGAAGCGAATGAGCAGTTCTTC; CDR3 protein: CASPLGQGEANEQFF
clone size: NA; D gene: TRBD1; V gene: TRBV9; J gene: TRBJ1-2; CDR3 DNA: TGTGCCAGCAGCGTGGGACAGGGCGGCCCCTATGGCTACACCTTC; CDR3 protein: CASSVGQGGPYGYTF
clone size: NA; D gene: NA; V gene: TRBV9; J gene: TRBJ1-2; CDR3 DNA: TGTGCCAGCAGCGGCCCTCGGGGGGGAGGTTACTATGGCTACACCTTC; CDR3 protein: CASSGPRGGGYYGYTF
clone size: NA; D gene: TRBD2; V gene: TRBV4-1; J gene: TRBJ2-3; CDR3 DNA: TGCGCCAGCAGCGACCTGGGAGGGAGGGGCACAGATACGCAGTATTTT; CDR3 protein: CASSDLGGRGTDTQYF
clone size: NA; D gene: TRBD1; V gene: TRBV9; J gene: TRBJ1-4; CDR3 DNA: TGTGCCAGCAGCGTAGGAGGGACAGCAACTAATGAAAAACTGTTTTTT; CDR3 protein: CASSVGGTATNEKLFF
clone size: once; D gene: NA; V gene: TRBV19; J gene: TRBJ1-6; CDR3 DNA: TGTGCCAGTAGTATACCTCCGGGGTCACCCCTCCACTTT; CDR3 protein: CASSIPPGSPLHF
clone size: NA; D gene: TRBD2; V gene: TRBV4-2; J gene: TRBJ2-3; CDR3 DNA: TGTGCCAGCAGCCAAGAGTTCCGGACTAGCGGGGGGGTTCGGCAGTATTTT; CDR3 protein: CASSQEFRTSGGVRQYF
clone size: NA; D gene: NA; V gene: TRBV7-9; J gene: TRBJ2-1; CDR3 DNA: TGTGCCAGCAGCCCTGGAGCCAATGAGCAGTTCTTC; CDR3 protein: CASSPGANEQFF
clone size: few; D gene: NA; V gene: TRBV5-1; J gene: TRBJ1-3; CDR3 DNA: TGCGCCAGCAGCCCCGGTGGGGGCTTTGGAAACACCATATATTTT; CDR3 protein: CASSPGGGFGNTIYF
clone size: once; D gene: NA; V gene: TRBV11-3; J gene: TRBJ1-5; CDR3 DNA: TGTGCCCATCAGGGGATCGGTAGTCAGCCCCAGCATTTT; CDR3 protein: CAHQGIGSQPQHF